What follows describes a single T cell receptor beta chain. This table comes from immunoSEQ multiplex PCR, and its TCRdb copy is limited to in-frame clones, with some not included. The repertoire holds about 69,000 clones, approximately 75% seen once, with 40% to 50% in the top ten. The data belong to a study of blood T cell repertoires in COVID-19. Study in general: In each case, the material was cDNA or gDNA derived from T cells, B-cell-depleted T cells, or PBMCs.

This CDR3 is built from 18 residues. The V and J ends lost 2 bases and 5 bases, in that order; junction bases with no gene match: 6. The germline V gene encodes CDR1 MDHEN and CDR2 SYDVKM. The sample consisted of peripheral blood. The TCR comes from a human donor in a cohort sampled during active COVID-19. The chain employs TRBV28 and TRBJ2-2; TRBD2 aligns across 15 bases. CDR3 nucleotides: TGTGCCAGCAGTTTAATAGGACTAGCGGGAGGGGGAACCGGGGAGCTGTTTTTT. Its translation: CASSLIGLAGGGTGELFF.